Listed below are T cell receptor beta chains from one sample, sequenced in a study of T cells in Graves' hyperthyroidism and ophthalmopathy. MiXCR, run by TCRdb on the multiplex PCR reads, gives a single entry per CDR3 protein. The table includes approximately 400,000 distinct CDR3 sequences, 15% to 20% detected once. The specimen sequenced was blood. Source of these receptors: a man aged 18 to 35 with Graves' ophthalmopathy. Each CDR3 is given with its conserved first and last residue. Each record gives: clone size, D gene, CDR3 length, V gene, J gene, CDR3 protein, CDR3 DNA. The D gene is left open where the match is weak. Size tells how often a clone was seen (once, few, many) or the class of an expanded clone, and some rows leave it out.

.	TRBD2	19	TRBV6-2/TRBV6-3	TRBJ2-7	CASSYSPSGPRILTYEQYF	TGTGCCAGCAGTTACTCGCCTAGCGGACCCCGAATCCTCACCTACGAGCAGTACTTC
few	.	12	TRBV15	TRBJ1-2	CATSPDPTGYTF	TGTGCCACCAGTCCCGACCCAACTGGCTACACCTTC
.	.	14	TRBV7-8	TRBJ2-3	CASSLRGRADTQYF	TGTGCCAGCAGCTTAAGGGGTAGGGCAGATACGCAGTATTTT
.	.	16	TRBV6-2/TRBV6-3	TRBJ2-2	CASSYFGGWNTGELFF	TGTGCCAGCAGTTACTTCGGGGGCTGGAACACCGGGGAGCTGTTTTTT
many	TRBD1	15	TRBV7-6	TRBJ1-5	CASSPNQGGGQPQHF	TGTGCCAGCAGCCCGAATCAGGGGGGGGGTCAGCCCCAGCATTTT
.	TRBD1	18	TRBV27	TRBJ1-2	CASRGTGGQQTANYGYTF	TGTGCCAGCAGGGGGACAGGGGGGCAACAAACGGCTAACTATGGCTACACCTTC
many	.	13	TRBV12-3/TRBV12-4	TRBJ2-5	CATRRGGSETQYF	TGTGCCACCCGGAGGGGGGGCTCAGAGACCCAGTACTTC
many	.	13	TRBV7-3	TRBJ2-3	CASSGGRTDTQYF	TGTGCCAGCAGCGGGGGACGCACAGATACGCAGTATTTT
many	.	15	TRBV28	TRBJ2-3	CASSGTGQSTDTQYF	TGTGCCAGCAGCGGCACCGGACAGAGCACAGATACGCAGTATTTT
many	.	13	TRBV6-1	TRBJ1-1	CASSESPLTEAFF	TGTGCCAGCAGTGAATCCCCCCTAACTGAAGCTTTCTTT
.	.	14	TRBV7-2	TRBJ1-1	CASSEAGGGTEAFF	TGTGCCAGCAGTGAAGCCGGAGGGGGGACTGAAGCTTTCTTT
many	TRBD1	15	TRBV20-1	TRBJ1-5	CSARKGGTGSQPQHF	TGCAGTGCTAGAAAAGGAGGGACAGGGAGTCAGCCCCAGCATTTT
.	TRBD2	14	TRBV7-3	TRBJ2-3	CASAPGLAADTQYF	TGTGCCAGCGCCCCGGGACTAGCGGCCGATACGCAGTATTTT
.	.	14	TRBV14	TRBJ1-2	CASSPGQTPRGYTF	TGTGCCAGCAGCCCCGGGCAGACTCCGCGGGGCTACACCTTC
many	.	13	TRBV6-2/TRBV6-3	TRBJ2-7	CASSSGGVYEQYF	TGTGCCAGCAGCTCAGGGGGGGTCTACGAGCAGTACTTC
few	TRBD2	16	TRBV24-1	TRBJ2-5	CATSGGLAGDQETQYF	TGTGCCACCAGTGGCGGACTAGCGGGGGACCAAGAGACCCAGTACTTC
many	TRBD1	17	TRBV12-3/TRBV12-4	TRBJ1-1	CASRAGTVWGMNTEAFF	TGTGCCAGCAGGGCTGGGACAGTTTGGGGCATGAACACTGAAGCTTTCTTT
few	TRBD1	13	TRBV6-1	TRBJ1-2	CASSVTGAYGYTF	TGTGCCAGCAGTGTCACAGGGGCCTATGGCTACACCTTC
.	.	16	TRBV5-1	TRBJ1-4	CASSLRVAGGGEKLFF	TGCGCCAGCAGCCTACGCGTGGCAGGCGGAGGTGAAAAACTGTTTTTT
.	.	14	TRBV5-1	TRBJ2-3	CASSLTRGSDTQYF	TGCGCCAGCAGCTTGACCCGGGGTTCAGATACGCAGTATTTT
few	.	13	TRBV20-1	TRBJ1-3	CSASTHSGNTIYF	TGCAGTGCTAGTACGCACTCTGGAAACACCATATATTTT
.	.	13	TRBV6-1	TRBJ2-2	CASSHDLSGELFF	TGTGCCAGCAGTCACGACCTCTCCGGGGAGCTGTTTTTT
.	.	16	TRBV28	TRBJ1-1	CASSLYGHSPNTEAFF	TGTGCCAGCAGTTTATACGGACATAGCCCGAACACTGAAGCTTTCTTT
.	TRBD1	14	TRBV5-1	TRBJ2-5	CASSIQGYQETQYF	TGCGCCAGCAGTATACAGGGGTACCAAGAGACCCAGTACTTC
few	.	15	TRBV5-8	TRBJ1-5	CASSPGGPPNQPQHF	TGTGCCAGCAGCCCAGGCGGCCCCCCGAATCAGCCCCAGCATTTT
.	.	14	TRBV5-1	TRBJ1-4	CASSLEGGNEKLFF	TGCGCCAGCAGCTTGGAGGGAGGAAATGAAAAACTGTTTTTT